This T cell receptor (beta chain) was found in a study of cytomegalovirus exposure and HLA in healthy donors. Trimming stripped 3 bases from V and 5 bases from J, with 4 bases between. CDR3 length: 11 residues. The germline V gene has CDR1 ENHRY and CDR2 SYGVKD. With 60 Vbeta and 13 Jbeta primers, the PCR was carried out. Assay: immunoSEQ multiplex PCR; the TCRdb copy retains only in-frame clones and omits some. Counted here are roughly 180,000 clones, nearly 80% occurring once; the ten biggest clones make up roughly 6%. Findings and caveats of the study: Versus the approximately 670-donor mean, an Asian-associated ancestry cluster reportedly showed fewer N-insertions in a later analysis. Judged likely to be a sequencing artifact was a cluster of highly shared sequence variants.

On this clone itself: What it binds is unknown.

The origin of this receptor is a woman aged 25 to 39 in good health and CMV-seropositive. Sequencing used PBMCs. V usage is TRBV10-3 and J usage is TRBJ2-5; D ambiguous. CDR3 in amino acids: CAISDSETQYF. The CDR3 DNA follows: TGTGCCATCAGTGATTCGGAGACCCAGTACTTC.